The present TCR beta chain was sequenced within a study of identical twins. A universal primer site arose from template switching, and cDNA bore unique molecular identifiers. TCRdb reprocessed the 5' RACE reads via MiXCR and lists one record per CDR3 protein. The sample lists roughly 350,000 distinct CDR3 sequences; 12% were seen once. Trimming left V 0 bases short and J 6 bases short, with 3 bases between. The germline V gene encodes CDR1 SGHAT and CDR2 FQNNGV. The CDR3 is made up of 11 amino acids. Of note for this clonotype: As yet, its antigen is unknown.

Regarding the study as a whole: Within cord blood, abundant beta clonotypes carried fewer insertions, but memory repertoires showed no such trend.

The same sample was also used in a study of yellow fever vaccine responses in identical twins.

The V call is TRBV11-2, the J call TRBJ2-7, with no clear D. The receptor's source is a young woman in good health. Source material: CD8+ T cells sorted from blood. As DNA, the CDR3 is TGTGCCAGCAGCTTAGACAGCGAGCAGTACGTC. Its translation: CASSLDSEQYV.